These 23 T cell receptor beta chains share one sample of origin, sequenced in a study of blood T cell repertoires in COVID-19. Clones were sequenced by immunoSEQ multiplex PCR, and TCRdb holds only the in-frame ones, with some missing. The sample has about 120,000 clones; around 88% are singletons. The material sequenced was peripheral blood. The origin of the receptors is a man between 45 and 60 years old with acute or convalescent COVID-19.

The chain combines TRBV2 with TRBJ2-2; no clear D gene. Deletions cut 2 bases from V and 0 bases from J, with 4 bases between. Germline lookup yields CDR1 SNHLY and CDR2 FYNNEI. This CDR3 has 14 amino acids. The DNA for the CDR3 is TGTGCCAGCAGTGAAACATCGAACACCGGGGAGCTGTTTTTT. Its protein is CASSETSNTGELFF. Together with reference TRBV2 and TRBJ2-2, the CDR3 gives the full variable domain: EPEVTQTPSHQVTQMGQEVILRCVPISNHLYFYWYRQILGQKVEFLVSFYNNEISEKSEIFDDQFSVERPDGSNFTLKIRSTKLEDSAMYFCASSETSNTGELFFGEGSRLTVL.

The chain couples TRBV18 to TRBJ2-2; 8 nucleotides align to TRBD1. The germline gives CDR1 KGHSH, CDR2 LQKENI. V was pared by 3 bases and J by 4 bases, with 1 base of the junction left unmatched. The CDR3 contains 14 residues. CDR3 sequence reads: CASSPTGATGELFF. The CDR3 DNA is TGTGCCAGCTCACCGACAGGGGCCACCGGGGAGCTGTTTTTT.

J is TRBJ1-5 and V is TRBV10-1; 7 bases match TRBD1. The CDR3 totals 13 residues. V shed 1 base and J 7 bases; nucleotides not matched to a gene: 1. The germline V gene has CDR1 WNHNN and CDR2 SYGVQD (reference sequence). The CDR3 reads CASSEYRGQPQHF. The DNA for the CDR3 is TGCGCCAGCAGTGAGTACAGGGGACAGCCCCAGCATTTT.

The chain has TRBV28 and TRBJ2-1, with a tentative D call TRBD1 (6 bases). The CDR3 spans 14 residues. CDR1 and CDR2 from the germline V gene are MDHEN and SYDVKM. Trimming removed 7 bases from V and 0 bases from J, with 10 bases in between. Here the CDR3 reads CASTLTGSYNEQFF. The CDR3 DNA sequence: TGTGCCAGCACCCTGACAGGCTCCTACAATGAGCAGTTCTTC.

CDR3 in DNA: TGTGCCAGTAACCTAAAAACCGCCCCGGCAGGGCGAGCCTATGGCTACACCTTC. This gives the protein CASNLKTAPAGRAYGYTF. The gene calls are TRBV19 and TRBJ1-2; maybe TRBD1 (5 bases). Germline CDR1 LNHDA, CDR2 SQIVND (reference sequence). The CDR3 has 18 amino acids. Trimming pared 7 bases from V and 4 bases from J, leaving 28 bases between.

CDR3 region: CASSHPGTGGFDEQYF. The CDR3 DNA sequence: TGTGCCAGCAGCCACCCCGGGACAGGGGGCTTCGACGAGCAGTACTTC. This chain joins TRBV4-2 and TRBJ2-7; 12 bases match TRBD1. CDR1 and CDR2 (germline): LGHNA, YNFKEQ. V shed 3 bases, J shed 5 bases, and the junction held 8 bases outside the gene matches. The CDR3 is 16 residues long.

V gene TRBV18 combines with J gene TRBJ2-3; 7 positions agree with TRBD1. V dropped 3 bases and J dropped 2; count of bases not matched to a gene: 8. The germline gives CDR1 KGHSH, CDR2 LQKENI. The CDR3 has 16 residues. CDR3 amino acids: CASSPLKTGPTDTQYF. Written as DNA, the CDR3 is TGTGCCAGCTCACCGCTTAAGACAGGGCCCACAGATACGCAGTATTTT.

The rearrangement uses TRBV5-1 and TRBJ1-2; D uncertain. V lost 0 bases and J 3 bases, leaving 12 bases between the germline ends. Germline V gene sequence: CDR1 SGHRS, CDR2 YFSETQ. The CDR3 is 15 residues long. CDR3 sequence reads: CASSLATGVYYGYTF. CDR3 nucleotide sequence: TGCGCCAGCAGCTTGGCCACCGGGGTCTACTATGGCTACACCTTC.

This clone occurred once. V and J are TRBV6-1 and TRBJ1-1; the D is unclear. In germline, CDR1 is MNHNS, CDR2 SASEGT. The CDR3 is 14 residues long. The V gene lost 0 bases and the J gene lost 1 base, with 6 bases spanning the gap. CDR3 region: CASSEAGGNTEAFF. CDR3 DNA: TGTGCCAGCAGTGAAGCAGGAGGGAACACTGAAGCTTTCTTT.

In this sample, this clone turned up once. The genes are TRBV6-5 and TRBJ2-7, with a tentative D call TRBD1 (6 bases). Trimming stripped 8 bases from V and 4 bases from J, with 21 bases between. CDR3 length equals 15 residues. The germline V gene encodes CDR1 MNHEY and CDR2 SVGAGI. The CDR3 spells CASHRDTGSFYEQYF. The CDR3 DNA reads TGTGCCAGCCACCGGGACACCGGAAGTTTTTACGAGCAGTACTTC.

Written as DNA, the CDR3 is TGTGCCAGCAGCTTGGGGCTGAGTAGCGGGGGCTCCGGGGAGCTGTTTTTT. Amino acids: CASSLGLSSGGSGELFF. This chain joins TRBV5-4 and TRBJ2-2; TRBD2 aligns across 9 bases. J was trimmed by 6 bases and V by 0 bases; bases with no gene match: 9. There are 17 residues in the CDR3. Germline V CDR1 and CDR2: SGHNT, YYREEE (reference sequence).

This chain uses TRBV6-1 with TRBJ2-2; TRBD1 might be the D (6 bases). The CDR3 has 15 amino acids. The V and J ends lost 5 bases and 0 bases respectively, with 10 bases between them. CDR1 and CDR2 from the germline V gene are MNHNS and SASEGT. The chain's CDR3 is CASSQGHSNTGELFF. The DNA of the CDR3 is TGTGCCAGCAGTCAGGGACATTCGAACACCGGGGAGCTGTTTTTT.

The rearrangement links TRBV2 to TRBJ2-4; D may be TRBD2 (5 bases). The CDR3 runs 14 residues. The V gene lost 5 bases and the J gene lost 4 bases, with 12 bases spanning the gap. Germline assignment: CDR1 SNHLY and CDR2 FYNNEI. The CDR3 loop is CASSPVGIKNIQYF. The DNA of the CDR3 is TGTGCCAGCAGTCCCGTCGGGATAAAAAACATTCAGTACTTC.

A note on this clone: The same CDR3 arises from other DNA sequences in this sample as well. The rearrangement uses TRBV9 and TRBJ1-2; possible D gene TRBD1, 5 bases. Germline V gene data show CDR1 as SGDLS and CDR2 as YYNGEE. V was trimmed by 2 bases and J by 1 base, leaving 6 bases between them. The CDR3 totals 13 residues. The CDR3 region has the DNA TGTGCCAGCAGCGTTGACAGTAACTATGGCTACACCTTC. This sequence encodes CASSVDSNYGYTF. The full variable domain, in which reference TRBV9 and TRBJ1-2 provide the parts outside the CDR3, is DSGVTQTPKHLITATGQRVTLRCSPRSGDLSVYWYQQSLDQGLQFLIQYYNGEERAKGNILERFSAQQFPDLHSELNLSSLELGDSALYFCASSVDSNYGYTFGSGTRLTVV.

The chain carries TRBV4-1 and TRBJ1-1, with D uncertain. Germline CDR1 is MGHRA and CDR2 is YSYEKL. CDR3 size: 13 residues. V was trimmed by 0 bases and J by 11 bases, leaving 13 bases between them. The DNA for the CDR3 is TGCGCCAGCAGCCAAGACAGGTACACGGTGGCTTTCTTT. Translation gives CASSQDRYTVAFF.

The V and J genes are TRBV11-2 and TRBJ1-2, with TRBD1 identical over 7 bases. Germline-derived CDR1 and CDR2 are SGHAT and FQNNGV. The CDR3 consists of 13 residues. Trimming took 5 bases from V and 2 from J; bases not matched to a gene: 2. CDR3 region: CASSQGQNYGYTF. CDR3 DNA sequence: TGTGCCAGCAGCCAGGGACAGAACTATGGCTACACCTTC.

The chain recombines TRBV7-9 with TRBJ1-5; tentative D call: TRBD1 (5 bases). CDR1 is SEHNR, CDR2 FQNEAQ, per germline (reference sequence). The CDR3 is 16 residues long. The germline V and J ends were trimmed by 3 bases and 1 base, with 13 bases remaining between them. The CDR3 DNA follows: TGTGCCAGCAGCTTGGGAACAGGAGTCAGCAATCAGCCCCAGCATTTT. Amino acid sequence: CASSLGTGVSNQPQHF.

This clone appeared a few times. Other DNA sequences of this sample code for an identical CDR3. The V gene is TRBV13, the J gene TRBJ1-2; 8 bases fit TRBD1. V lost 4 bases and J lost 5; bases outside the gene matches: 3. The CDR3 length is 13 residues. Germline V gene sequence: CDR1 PRHDT, CDR2 FYEKMQ (reference sequence). In nucleotides, the CDR3 is TGTGCCAGCAGCTCCCGGACAGGGTATGGCTACACCTTC. Its protein product is CASSSRTGYGYTF.

Concerning this clone itself: Germline and junction disagree at one end, which may indicate a read error. The gene calls are TRBV7-7 and TRBJ1-1, with unresolved D. CDR3 length: 15 amino acids. Germline lookup yields CDR1 SSHAT and CDR2 FNYEAQ (reference sequence). The CDR3 reads CASSSPVPGKGEAFF. The CDR3 DNA is TGTGCTAGCAGCTCCCCCGTCCCGGGGAAGGGTGAAGCTTTCTTT.

This clone was found a few times. The rearrangement uses TRBV3-1 (or the pseudogene TRBV3-2) and TRBJ1-3; a weak D match, TRBD1 (6 bases). The CDR3 covers 14 residues. The germline V gene has CDR1 LGHDT and CDR2 YNNKEL (reference sequence). Trimming stripped 6 bases from V and 4 bases from J, with 13 bases between. The CDR3 reads CASRGGRIGNTIYF. CDR3 nucleotide sequence: TGTGCCAGCAGAGGGGGACGAATCGGAAACACCATATATTTT.

The rearrangement links TRBV10-1 to TRBJ2-1; 11 nucleotides align to TRBD2. Per the germline V gene, CDR1 is WNHNN and CDR2 is SYGVQD (reference sequence). This CDR3 spans 16 amino acids. The ends lost 2 bases at V and 3 bases at J; junction bases unmatched: 3. CDR3 loop: CASSETSGSRYNEQFF. DNA of the CDR3: TGCGCCAGCAGTGAGACTAGCGGGAGTCGCTACAATGAGCAGTTCTTC.

This rearrangement joins TRBV2 to TRBJ2-7, with a possible D match to TRBD2 (8 bases). In germline, CDR1 is SNHLY, CDR2 FYNNEI. CDR3 length: 13 amino acids. Trimming pared 8 bases from V and 7 bases from J, leaving 18 bases between. CDR3 nucleotides: TGTGCCAGCCGGGACAGCGGGGGAGGGGAGCAGTACTTC. Encoded protein: CASRDSGGGEQYF.

The chain joins TRBV5-6 to TRBJ1-6; D unclear. Trimming took off 0 bases at V and 6 bases at J, with 7 bases between the two ends. There are 14 residues in the CDR3. Germline lookup yields CDR1 SGHDT and CDR2 YYEEEE. The CDR3 protein is CASSLVQVNSPLHF. CDR3 in DNA: TGTGCCAGCAGCTTGGTTCAGGTTAATTCACCCCTCCACTTT.